There are many counts of the clone carrying this TCR beta chain. Its antigen is unidentified. This clone may be a read error of a much larger clone one base away. No patient received treatment before thyroid surgery. Germline CDR1 is SEHNR and CDR2 is FQNEAQ (reference sequence). CDR3 length equals 15 residues. This specimen comes from a study of metastatic and nonmetastatic thyroid tumors. As for the study in general: A comparison of repertoires was made across blood and tumor or nodule tissue from malignant and benign thyroid patients. General study points: In both blood and tumor samples, TCR beta diversity was reported significantly higher for malignant than benign nodules.

TCRdb re-clonotyped the PCR reads through MiXCR. The data show 20,000 or so clones, around 30% seen once. This sequence was found in a female donor with papillary thyroid cancer or a benign thyroid nodule (not recorded which). Some clones in this sample may be carry-over from other donors' samples. Sequencing was performed on blood. The rearrangement joins TRBV7-9 to TRBJ1-3; D is unresolved. CDR3 region: CASSLGRSSGNAIYF. The CDR3 nucleotides read TGTGCCAGCAGCTTGGGAAGGAGCTCTGGAAACGCCATATATTTT.